This entry lists 4 T cell receptor beta chains sequenced from one sample in a study of blood T cell repertoires in COVID-19. Clones were read by immunoSEQ multiplex PCR, and TCRdb kept only the in-frame ones, dropping some. The data contain 150,000 to 200,000 clones, 82% of them singletons. Material for sequencing was PBMCs or T cells enriched from blood (not recorded which). The receptors stem from a man in his fifties or sixties who had recovered from COVID-19.

The chain joins TRBV28 to TRBJ2-5; 10 nucleotides line up with TRBD1. CDR1 is MDHEN, CDR2 SYDVKM, per germline. Unmatched junction bases numbered 6, after V lost 1 base and J lost 4 bases. There are 16 residues in the CDR3. The CDR3 DNA follows: TGTGCCAGCAGTTTATTTTCCGGACAGGGGGGAGAGACCCAGTACTTC. Protein product: CASSLFSGQGGETQYF. The whole variable domain, filled in from reference TRBV28 and TRBJ2-5, reads DVKVTQSSRYLVKRTGEKVFLECVQDMDHENMFWYRQDPGLGLRLIYFSYDVKMKEKGDIPEGYSVSREKKERFSLILESASTNQTSMYLCASSLFSGQGGETQYFGPGTRLLVL.

This chain joins TRBV18 and TRBJ2-1; 7 bases match TRBD1. V gave up 2 bases and J gave up 7 bases; unmatched junction bases: 8. CDR3 length equals 15 residues. Germline CDR1 KGHSH, CDR2 LQKENI. DNA for the CDR3: TGTGCCAGCTCACCATCGACAGGGAGTGGAAATGAGCAGTTCTTC. This sequence encodes CASSPSTGSGNEQFF.

This clone has just one count. V gene TRBV10-3 combines with J gene TRBJ1-1, with no clear D. CDR1 ENHRY and CDR2 SYGVKD come from the germline V gene. The V and J ends lost 6 bases and 4 bases respectively, with 15 bases between them. The CDR3 is 14 residues long. The CDR3 bases are TGTGCCATCAGAGCGGTTGGGGTTCGCACTGAAGCTTTCTTT. This translates into CAIRAVGVRTEAFF.

The chain carries TRBV2 and TRBJ1-4; 7 nucleotides line up with TRBD1. Germline CDR1 is SNHLY and CDR2 is FYNNEI. The V gene end was trimmed by 5 bases and the J gene end by 0 bases; junction bases not matched to a gene: 6. The length of the CDR3 is 16 residues. CDR3 nucleotide sequence: TGTGCCAGCAGTTCCGACAGGGCCGCAACTAATGAAAAACTGTTTTTT. This encodes CASSSDRAATNEKLFF.